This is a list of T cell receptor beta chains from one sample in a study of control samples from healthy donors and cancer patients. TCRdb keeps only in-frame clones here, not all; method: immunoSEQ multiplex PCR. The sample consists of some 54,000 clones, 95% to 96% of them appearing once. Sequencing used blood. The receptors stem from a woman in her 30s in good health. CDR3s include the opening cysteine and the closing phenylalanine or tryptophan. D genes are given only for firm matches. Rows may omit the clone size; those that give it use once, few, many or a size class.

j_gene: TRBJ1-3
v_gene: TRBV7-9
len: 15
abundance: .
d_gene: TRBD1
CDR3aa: CASSWDRMSGNTIYF
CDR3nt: TGTGCCAGCAGTTGGGACAGGATGTCTGGAAACACCATATATTTT

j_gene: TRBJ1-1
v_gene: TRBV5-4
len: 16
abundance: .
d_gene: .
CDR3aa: CASSPGPGTFGAEAFF
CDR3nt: TGTGCCAGCAGCCCTGGCCCCGGGACATTCGGGGCCGAAGCTTTCTTT

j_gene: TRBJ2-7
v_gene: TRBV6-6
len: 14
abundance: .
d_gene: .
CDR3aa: CASSYSFSPYEQYF
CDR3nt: TGTGCCAGCAGTTACTCTTTTTCCCCCTACGAGCAGTACTTC

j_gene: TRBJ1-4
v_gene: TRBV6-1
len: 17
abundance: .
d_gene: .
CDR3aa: CASSEARRQPTKEKLFF
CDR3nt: TGTGCCAGCAGTGAAGCGCGCAGGCAGCCTACCAAGGAAAAACTGTTTTTT

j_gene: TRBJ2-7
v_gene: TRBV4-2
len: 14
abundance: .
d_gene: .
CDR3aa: CASSQGDGTYEQYF
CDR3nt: TGTGCCAGCAGCCAAGGGGACGGCACCTACGAGCAGTACTTC

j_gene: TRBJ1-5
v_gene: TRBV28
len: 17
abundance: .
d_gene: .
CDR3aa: CASRGLGQLGSNQPQHF
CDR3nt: TGTGCCAGCAGGGGATTGGGACAACTTGGGAGCAATCAGCCCCAGCATTTT

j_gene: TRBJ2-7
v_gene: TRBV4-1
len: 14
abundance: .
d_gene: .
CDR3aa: CASSQDRLNYEQYF
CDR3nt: TGCGCCAGCAGCCAAGATCGTCTAAACTACGAGCAGTACTTC

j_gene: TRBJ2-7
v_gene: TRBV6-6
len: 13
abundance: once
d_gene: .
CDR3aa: CASTQTPSYEQYF
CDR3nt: TGTGCCAGCACCCAAACCCCGTCCTACGAGCAGTACTTC

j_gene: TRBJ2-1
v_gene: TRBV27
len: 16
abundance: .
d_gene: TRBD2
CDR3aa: CASSYSSGSPYNEQFF
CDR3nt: TGTGCCAGCAGTTATTCTAGCGGGAGTCCCTACAATGAGCAGTTCTTC

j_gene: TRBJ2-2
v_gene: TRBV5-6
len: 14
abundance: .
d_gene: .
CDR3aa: CASSTGLNTGELFF
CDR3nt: TGTGCCAGCAGCACGGGACTGAACACCGGGGAGCTGTTTTTT

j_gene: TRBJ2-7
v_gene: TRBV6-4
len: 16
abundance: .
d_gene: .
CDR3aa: CASSAHEGGRSYEQYF
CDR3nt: TGTGCCAGCAGCGCCCATGAAGGGGGGAGGTCCTACGAGCAGTACTTC

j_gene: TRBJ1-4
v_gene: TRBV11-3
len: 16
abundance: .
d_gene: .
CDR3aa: CASSPLGEATNEKLFF
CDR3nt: TGTGCCAGCAGCCCCCTGGGGGAAGCAACTAATGAAAAACTGTTTTTT

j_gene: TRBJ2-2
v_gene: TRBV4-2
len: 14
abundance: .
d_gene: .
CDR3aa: CASSQDVNTGELFF
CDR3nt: TGTGCCAGCAGCCAAGATGTAAACACCGGGGAGCTGTTTTTT

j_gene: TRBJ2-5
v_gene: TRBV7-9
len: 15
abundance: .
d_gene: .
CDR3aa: CASSLVDVGGETQYF
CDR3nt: TGTGCCAGCAGCTTAGTGGATGTTGGGGGAGAGACCCAGTACTTC

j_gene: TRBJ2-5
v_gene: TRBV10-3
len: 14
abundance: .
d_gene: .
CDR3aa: CAISESDWGETQYF
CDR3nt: TGTGCCATCAGTGAGTCGGACTGGGGGGAGACCCAGTACTTC

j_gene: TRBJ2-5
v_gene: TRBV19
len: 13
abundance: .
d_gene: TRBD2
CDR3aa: CASSLAGAETQYF
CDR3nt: TGTGCCAGTAGTCTAGCGGGAGCTGAGACCCAGTACTTC

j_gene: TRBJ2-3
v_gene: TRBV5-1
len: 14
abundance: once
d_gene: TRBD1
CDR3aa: CASSSLGQGDTQYF
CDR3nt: TGCGCCAGCAGCTCATTGGGACAGGGGGATACGCAGTATTTT

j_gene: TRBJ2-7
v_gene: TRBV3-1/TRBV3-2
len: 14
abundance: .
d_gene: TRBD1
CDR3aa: CASSRRTGEDEQYF
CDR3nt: TGTGCCAGCAGCCGTCGGACAGGGGAGGACGAGCAGTACTTC

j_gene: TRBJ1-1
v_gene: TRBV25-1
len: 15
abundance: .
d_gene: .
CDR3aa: CASSAPGVPDTEAFF
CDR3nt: TGTGCCAGCAGTGCCCCGGGGGTTCCGGACACTGAAGCTTTCTTT

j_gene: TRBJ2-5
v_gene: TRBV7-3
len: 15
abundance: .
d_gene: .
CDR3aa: CASSLTGQPQETQYF
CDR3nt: TGTGCCAGCAGCTTAACGGGGCAGCCTCAAGAGACCCAGTACTTC

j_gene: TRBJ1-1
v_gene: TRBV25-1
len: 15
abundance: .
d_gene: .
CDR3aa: CASSETGNLNTEAFF
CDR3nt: TGTGCCAGCAGTGAAACAGGGAACCTGAACACTGAAGCTTTCTTT

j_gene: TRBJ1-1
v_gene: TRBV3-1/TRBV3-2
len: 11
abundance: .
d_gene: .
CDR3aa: CASSRGWGAFF
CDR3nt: TGTGCCAGCAGCCGGGGTTGGGGAGCTTTCTTT

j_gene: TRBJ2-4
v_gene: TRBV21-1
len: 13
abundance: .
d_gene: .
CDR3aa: CASSKVGRYIQYF
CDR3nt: TGTGCCAGCAGCAAAGTCGGACGGTACATTCAGTACTTC

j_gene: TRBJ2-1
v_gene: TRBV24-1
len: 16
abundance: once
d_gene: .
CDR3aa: CATSDFRRSSYNEQFF
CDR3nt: TGTGCCACCAGTGACTTCAGACGGAGCTCCTACAATGAGCAGTTCTTC

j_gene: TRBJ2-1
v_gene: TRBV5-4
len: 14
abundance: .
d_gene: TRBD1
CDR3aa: CASSLGTADYEQFF
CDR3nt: TGTGCCAGCAGCCTCGGGACAGCTGACTATGAGCAGTTCTTC

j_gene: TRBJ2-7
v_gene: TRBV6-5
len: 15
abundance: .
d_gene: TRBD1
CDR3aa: CASSEGQGGSYEQYF
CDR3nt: TGTGCCAGCAGCGAGGGACAGGGGGGCTCCTACGAGCAGTACTTC

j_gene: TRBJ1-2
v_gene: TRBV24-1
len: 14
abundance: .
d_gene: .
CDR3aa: CATSDRQERYGYTF
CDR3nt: TGTGCCACCAGTGACCGACAGGAGAGATATGGCTACACCTTC

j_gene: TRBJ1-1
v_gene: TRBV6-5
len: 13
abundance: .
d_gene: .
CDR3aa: CASSTSTGTEAFF
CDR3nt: TGTGCCAGCAGTACCTCGACTGGCACTGAAGCTTTCTTT

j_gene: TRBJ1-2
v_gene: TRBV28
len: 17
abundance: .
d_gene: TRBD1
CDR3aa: CASTLWAGRQGDFGYTF
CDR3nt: TGTGCCAGCACCTTATGGGCGGGGCGACAGGGGGACTTTGGCTACACCTTC

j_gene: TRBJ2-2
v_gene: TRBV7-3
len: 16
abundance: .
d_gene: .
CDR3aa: CASSLRWEANTGELFF
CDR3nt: TGTGCCAGCAGCTTAAGATGGGAGGCGAACACCGGGGAGCTGTTTTTT

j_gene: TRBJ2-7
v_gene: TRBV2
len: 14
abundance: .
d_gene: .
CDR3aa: CASSEARGTYEQYF
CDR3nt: TGTGCCAGCAGTGAAGCAAGGGGAACGTACGAGCAGTACTTC

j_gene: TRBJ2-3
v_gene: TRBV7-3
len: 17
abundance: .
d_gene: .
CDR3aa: CASSLVGNSAGTDTQYF
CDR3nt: TGTGCCAGCAGCTTAGTGGGTAATTCTGCGGGCACAGATACGCAGTATTTT

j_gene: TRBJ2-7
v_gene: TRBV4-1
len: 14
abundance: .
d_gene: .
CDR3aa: CASSEVGQRYEQYF
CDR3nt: TGCGCCAGCAGCGAAGTGGGCCAGCGCTACGAGCAGTACTTC

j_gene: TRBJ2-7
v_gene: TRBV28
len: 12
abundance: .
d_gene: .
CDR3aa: CASSLRTYEQYF
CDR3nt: TGTGCCAGCAGTTTAAGGACTTACGAGCAGTACTTC

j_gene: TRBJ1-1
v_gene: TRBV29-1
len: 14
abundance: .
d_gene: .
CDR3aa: CSVEGTRGNTEAFF
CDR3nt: TGCAGCGTTGAAGGCACCCGGGGAAACACTGAAGCTTTCTTT

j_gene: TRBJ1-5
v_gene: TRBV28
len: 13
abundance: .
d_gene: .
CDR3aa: CASSLPQDQPQHF
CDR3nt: TGTGCCAGCAGTTTACCCCAGGATCAGCCCCAGCATTTT

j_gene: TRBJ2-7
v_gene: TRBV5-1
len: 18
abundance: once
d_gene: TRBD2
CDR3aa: CASSLGLAGRTAYDEQYF
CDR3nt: TGCGCCAGCAGCTTGGGACTAGCGGGGAGGACCGCCTACGACGAGCAGTACTTC

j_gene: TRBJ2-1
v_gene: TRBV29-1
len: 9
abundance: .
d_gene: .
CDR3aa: CSGGDEQFF
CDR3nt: TGCAGCGGGGGGGATGAGCAGTTCTTC

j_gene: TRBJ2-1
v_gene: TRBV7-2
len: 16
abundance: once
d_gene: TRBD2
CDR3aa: CASSVGASGHYNEQFF
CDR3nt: TGTGCCAGCAGCGTAGGGGCTAGCGGGCATTACAATGAGCAGTTCTTC

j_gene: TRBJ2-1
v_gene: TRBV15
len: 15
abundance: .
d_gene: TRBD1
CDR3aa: CATSKWDRGSGEQFF
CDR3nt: TGTGCCACCAGCAAATGGGACAGAGGAAGTGGGGAGCAGTTCTTC

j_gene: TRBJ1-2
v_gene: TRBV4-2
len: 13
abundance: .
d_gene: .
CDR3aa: CASSLVGGNGYTF
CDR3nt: TGTGCCAGCAGCCTTGTGGGCGGGAATGGCTACACCTTC

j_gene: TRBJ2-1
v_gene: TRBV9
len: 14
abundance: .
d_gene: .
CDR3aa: CASSLLADYNEQFF
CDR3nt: TGTGCCAGCAGCCTTCTGGCGGACTACAATGAGCAGTTCTTC

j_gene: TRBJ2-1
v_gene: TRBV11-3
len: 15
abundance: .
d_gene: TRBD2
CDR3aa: CASSLSGLVPNEQFF
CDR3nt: TGTGCCAGCAGCCTATCCGGACTAGTTCCCAATGAGCAGTTCTTC

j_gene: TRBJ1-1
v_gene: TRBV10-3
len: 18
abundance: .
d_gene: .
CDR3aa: CAISELRGSDVMNTEAFF
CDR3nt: TGTGCCATCAGTGAGCTAAGGGGCAGCGACGTTATGAACACTGAAGCTTTCTTT

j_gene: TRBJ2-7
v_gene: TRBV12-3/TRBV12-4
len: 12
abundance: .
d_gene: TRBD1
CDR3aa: CASSGTGIEQYF
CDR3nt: TGTGCCAGCAGTGGGACAGGGATCGAGCAGTACTTC

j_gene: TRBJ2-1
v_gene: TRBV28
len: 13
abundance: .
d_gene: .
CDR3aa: CASSDSSYNEQFF
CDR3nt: TGTGCCAGCAGTGACAGCTCCTACAATGAGCAGTTCTTC

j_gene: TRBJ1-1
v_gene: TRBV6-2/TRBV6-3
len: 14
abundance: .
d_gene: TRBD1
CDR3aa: CASSRSGGSTEAFF
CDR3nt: TGTGCCAGCAGTCGCTCAGGGGGAAGTACTGAAGCTTTCTTT

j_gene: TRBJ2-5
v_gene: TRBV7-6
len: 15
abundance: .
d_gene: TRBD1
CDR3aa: CASSSGTGVGETQYF
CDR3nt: TGTGCCAGCAGCTCCGGGACAGGGGTGGGAGAGACCCAGTACTTC

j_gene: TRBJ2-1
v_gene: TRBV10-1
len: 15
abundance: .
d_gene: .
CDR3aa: CASSAGPSSYNEQFF
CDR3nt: TGCGCCAGCAGTGCGGGGCCAAGCTCCTACAATGAGCAGTTCTTC

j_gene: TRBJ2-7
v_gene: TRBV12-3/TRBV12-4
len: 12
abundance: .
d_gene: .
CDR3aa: CASSTDNYEQYF
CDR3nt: TGTGCCAGCAGTACGGACAACTACGAGCAGTACTTC